Shown below are 15 T cell receptor beta chains from a single sample sequenced in a study of T cell responses to AZD1222 COVID-19 vaccine. This table comes from immunoSEQ multiplex PCR, and its TCRdb copy is limited to in-frame clones, with some not included. The sample contains about 140,000 clones, around 87% of which appear only once. The starting material was peripheral blood, obtained on day 0 of AZD1222 vaccination. The source of these receptors is an adult in good health.

The V and J genes are TRBV30 and TRBJ1-5; D not resolved. V was pared by 1 base and J by 4 bases, with 5 bases between. CDR1 is GTSNPN and CDR2 is SVGIG in the germline V gene (reference sequence). The CDR3 loop spans 12 amino acids. CDR3: CAWSGGNQPQHF. Written as DNA, the CDR3 is TGTGCCTGGAGTGGCGGGAATCAGCCCCAGCATTTT.

The rearrangement links TRBV6-5 to TRBJ2-1; D is undetermined. This CDR3 is 13 amino acids long. Per the germline V gene, CDR1 is MNHEY and CDR2 is SVGAGI. With 6 bases removed from V and 0 bases from J, the gap between germline ends came to 6 bases. The CDR3 sequence: CASRGDSYNEQFF. Here the CDR3 DNA reads TGTGCCAGCAGGGGCGACTCCTACAATGAGCAGTTCTTC.

CDR3 sequence: CASSQALFRTQYF. As DNA, the CDR3 is TGTGCCAGCAGCCAAGCCCTTTTTCGTACGCAGTATTTT. The chain is built from TRBV11-3 and TRBJ2-3; D is undetermined. V lost 5 bases and J 8 bases, leaving 14 bases between the germline ends. From germline, CDR1 is SGHNT and CDR2 YENEEA. The CDR3 is 13 residues long.

V and J are TRBV3-1 (or the pseudogene TRBV3-2) and TRBJ1-4; D gene unclear. The CDR3 has 21 residues. Trimming cost V 3 bases and J 8 bases, with 34 bases left between them. The V gene's germline CDR1 is LGHDT and CDR2 YNNKEL (reference sequence). CDR3 residues: CASSQLTLRIGRLRIVEKLFF. DNA of the CDR3: TGTGCCAGCAGCCAGCTCACGTTGCGGATAGGACGCCTCAGGATCGTGGAAAAACTGTTTTTT.

The rearrangement joins TRBV27 to TRBJ1-5; weak D call: TRBD1 (5 bases). V was trimmed by 6 bases and J by 2 bases, leaving 14 bases between them. Germline lookup yields CDR1 MNHEY and CDR2 SMNVEV (reference sequence). There are 15 residues in the CDR3. The CDR3 region is CASRAGSVGNQPQHF. DNA for the CDR3: TGTGCCAGCAGGGCAGGGAGCGTCGGCAATCAGCCCCAGCATTTT.

The rearrangement links TRBV7-8 to TRBJ1-2, with TRBD1 matching 10 bases. The germline V gene encodes CDR1 SGHVS and CDR2 FQNEAQ. This CDR3 region has 14 residues. The V segment lost 6 bases and the J segment 4 bases; nucleotides outside the gene matches: 5. The CDR3: CASRRQGAFYGYTF. In nucleotides, the CDR3 is TGTGCCAGCAGAAGACAGGGGGCATTCTATGGCTACACCTTC.

The V call is TRBV6-2 or TRBV6-3, the J call TRBJ1-6; 9 bases agree with TRBD1. The CDR3 sequence is 16 residues long. Per germline, CDR1 MNHEY and CDR2 SVGEGT. V trimming: 5 bases; J trimming: 7 bases; junction bases outside the gene matches: 9. CDR3 region: CASSLGTGRTNSPLHF. The CDR3 nucleotides read TGTGCCAGCAGTCTCGGGACAGGGAGGACAAATTCACCCCTCCACTTT.

The chain joins TRBV10-3 to TRBJ2-1; D not resolved. The CDR3 consists of 12 residues. The germline V and J ends were trimmed by 4 bases and 8 bases, with 9 bases remaining between them. The germline V gene has CDR1 ENHRY and CDR2 SYGVKD. The CDR3 DNA follows: TGTGCCATCAGTGTAGCTTTGCATGAGCAGTTCTTC. Its translation is CAISVALHEQFF.

The gene calls are TRBV5-1 and TRBJ2-1; 12 nucleotides align to TRBD2. The CDR3 consists of 15 residues. Germline trimming cut 4 bases from V and 4 bases from J; bases unmatched to any gene: 3. The germline CDR1 and CDR2 sequences are SGHRS and YFSETQ. CDR3 region: CASSLTSGSYNEQFF. DNA of the CDR3: TGCGCCAGCAGCCTGACTAGCGGGAGTTACAATGAGCAGTTCTTC.

The chain combines TRBV11-2 with TRBJ2-4; 7 bases are shared with TRBD2. This CDR3 spans 16 amino acids. Germline trimming cut 1 base from V and 6 bases from J; bases unmatched to any gene: 9. CDR1 is SGHAT, CDR2 FQNNGV, per germline. The CDR3 sequence is CASSLAGGRGSNIQYF. CDR3 coding DNA: TGTGCCAGCAGCTTAGCGGGAGGAAGAGGGTCAAACATTCAGTACTTC.

The rearrangement links TRBV7-2 to TRBJ1-5, with TRBD1 matching 12 bases. With V trimmed by 5 bases and J by 4 bases, 6 bases remained unmatched. Germline V gene data show CDR1 as SGHTA and CDR2 as FQGNSA. This CDR3 spans 16 amino acids. In DNA form, the CDR3 reads TGTGCCAGCAGCAACCGGGACAGGGGGCCGAATCAGCCCCAGCATTTT. Protein: CASSNRDRGPNQPQHF.

The V and J genes are TRBV5-4 and TRBJ1-1, with a possible D match to TRBD1 (6 bases). Germline CDR1 is SGHNT and CDR2 is YYREEE (reference sequence). With 3 bases removed from V and 4 bases from J, the gap between germline ends came to 13 bases. There are 14 residues in the CDR3. The CDR3 is CASSWAGTSTEAFF. In DNA form, the CDR3 reads TGTGCCAGCAGCTGGGCCGGGACATCCACTGAAGCTTTCTTT.

The genes are TRBV7-9 and TRBJ2-3, with D possibly being TRBD1 (6 bases). V lost 6 bases to trimming and J lost 0 bases, with 13 bases between them. Germline V lookup: CDR1 SEHNR, CDR2 FQNEAQ (reference sequence). This CDR3 has 15 residues. Written as DNA, the CDR3 is TGTGCCAGCAGGGATGGGACACCTAGCACAGATACGCAGTATTTT. Protein sequence: CASRDGTPSTDTQYF.

The chain employs TRBV12-1 and TRBJ1-4; the table's D call, TRBD1, has no DNA check behind it. TRBV12-1 is recorded as a pseudogene. This CDR3 comprises 14 residues. The CDR3 DNA reads TGTGCCAGCAGCTCGCACAGTCGTAATGAAAAACTGTTTTTT. Amino acids: CASSSHSRNEKLFF.

This sequence joins TRBV18 and TRBJ2-3; 9 nucleotides match TRBD2. The CDR3 totals 18 residues. Germline V gene data show CDR1 as KGHSH and CDR2 as LQKENI. V was pared by 0 bases and J by 4 bases, with 11 bases of the junction left unmatched. For the CDR3, the DNA is TGTGCCAGCTCACCACCCTGGGGTAGCGGGAGTCGGGCAGATACGCAGTATTTT. Its translation is CASSPPWGSGSRADTQYF.